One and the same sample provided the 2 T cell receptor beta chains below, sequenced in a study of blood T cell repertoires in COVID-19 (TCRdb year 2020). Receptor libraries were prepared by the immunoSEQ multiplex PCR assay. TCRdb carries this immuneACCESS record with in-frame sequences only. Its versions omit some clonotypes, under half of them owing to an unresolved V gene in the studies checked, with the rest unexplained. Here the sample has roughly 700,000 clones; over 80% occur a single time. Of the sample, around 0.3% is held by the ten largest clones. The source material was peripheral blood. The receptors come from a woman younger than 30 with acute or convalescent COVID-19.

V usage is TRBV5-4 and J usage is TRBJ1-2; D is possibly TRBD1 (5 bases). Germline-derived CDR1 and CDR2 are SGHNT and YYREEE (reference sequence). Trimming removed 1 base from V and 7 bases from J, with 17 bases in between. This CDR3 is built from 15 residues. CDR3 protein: CASSLLWGDVGGYTF. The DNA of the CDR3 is TGTGCCAGCAGCTTGTTGTGGGGGGACGTCGGTGGCTACACCTTC.

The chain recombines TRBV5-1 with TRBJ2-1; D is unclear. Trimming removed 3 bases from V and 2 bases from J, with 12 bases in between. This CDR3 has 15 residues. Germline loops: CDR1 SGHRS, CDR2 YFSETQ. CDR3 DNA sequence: TGCGCCAGCAGCTCCGCCTTGAGCCCCTACAATGAGCAGTTCTTC. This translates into CASSSALSPYNEQFF.